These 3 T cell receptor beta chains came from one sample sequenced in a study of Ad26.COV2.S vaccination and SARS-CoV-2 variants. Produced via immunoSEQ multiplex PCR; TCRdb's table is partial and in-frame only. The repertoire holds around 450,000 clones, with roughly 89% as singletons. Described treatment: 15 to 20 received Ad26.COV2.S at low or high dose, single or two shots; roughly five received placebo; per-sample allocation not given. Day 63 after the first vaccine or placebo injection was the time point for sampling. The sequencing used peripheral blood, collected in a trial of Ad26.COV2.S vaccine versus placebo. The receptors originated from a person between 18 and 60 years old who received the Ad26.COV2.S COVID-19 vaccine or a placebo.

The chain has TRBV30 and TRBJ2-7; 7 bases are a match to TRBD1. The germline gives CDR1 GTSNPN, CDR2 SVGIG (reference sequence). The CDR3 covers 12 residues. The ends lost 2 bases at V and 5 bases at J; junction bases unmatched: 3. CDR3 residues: CAWSPQGNEQYF. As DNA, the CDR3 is TGTGCCTGGAGTCCACAGGGGAACGAGCAGTACTTC. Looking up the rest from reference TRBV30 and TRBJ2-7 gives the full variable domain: SQTIHQWPATLVQPVGSPLSLECTVEGTSNPNLYWYRQAAGRGLQLLFYSVGIGQISSEVPQNLSASRPQDRQFILSSKKLLLSDSGFYLCAWSPQGNEQYFGPGTRLTVT.

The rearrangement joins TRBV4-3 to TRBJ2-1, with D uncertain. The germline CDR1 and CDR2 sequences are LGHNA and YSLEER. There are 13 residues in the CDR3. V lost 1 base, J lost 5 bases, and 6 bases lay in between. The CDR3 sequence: CASSQVTHNEQFF. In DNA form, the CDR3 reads TGCGCCAGCAGCCAAGTTACACACAATGAGCAGTTCTTC.

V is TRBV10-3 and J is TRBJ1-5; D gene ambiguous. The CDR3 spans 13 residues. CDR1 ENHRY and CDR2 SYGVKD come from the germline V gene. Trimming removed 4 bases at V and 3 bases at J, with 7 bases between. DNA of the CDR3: TGTGCCATCAGTGGGGGAGCCAATCAGCCCCAGCATTTT. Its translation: CAISGGANQPQHF.